This T cell receptor (beta chain) emerged from a study of Graves' ophthalmopathy and Graves' hyperthyroidism. Turning to the study itself: At the time of initial diagnosis and before any treatment, peripheral blood was collected. Broader study findings: Prediction of ophthalmopathy progression reached over 65% sensitivity and roughly 72% specificity.

Amplification of TCR beta CDR3 regions used RNA transcripts. First-round RT-PCR relied on HTBI primers, and a second-round multiplex PCR came next. TCRdb reprocessed the multiplex PCR reads via MiXCR and lists one record per CDR3 protein. The table shows almost 750,000 distinct CDR3 sequences, with approximately 40% occurring only once. This CDR3 is built from 14 residues. CDR1 SNHLY and CDR2 FYNNEI come from the germline V gene. Trimming at V came to 8 bases and at J to 4 bases, leaving 7 bases not matched to a gene. On this clonotype: The antigen is not known.

Sampling over 8 ml of fresh peripheral blood provided the PBMCs. The rearrangement uses TRBV2 and TRBJ1-2; 10 bases are shared with TRBD1. The clonotype comes from an adult man with Graves' ophthalmopathy. The specimen was peripheral blood. CDR3 bases: TGTGCCAGCCCGGGGACAGGGGTTATCTATGGCTACACCTTC. It yields the protein CASPGTGVIYGYTF.